This T cell receptor (beta chain) is from a study of T-cell memory formation after mild COVID-19. TCRdb re-called the 5' RACE reads through MiXCR, storing one row per CDR3 protein. The table includes over 350,000 distinct CDR3 sequences, around a sixth detected once. The CDR3 sequence is 14 residues long. Germline lookup yields CDR1 MNHNY and CDR2 SVGAGI (reference sequence). With V trimmed by 7 bases and J by 2 bases, 6 bases remained unmatched. V gene TRBV6-6 combines with J gene TRBJ1-2, with 8 bases matching TRBD1. This sequence originates from a man between 18 and 29 years old who had mild COVID-19 (a few samples of this study predate the infection). Cell type and time point are not known. Sequencing was performed on PBMCs or a T cell subset sorted from them (not recorded which). The CDR3 here is CASTGQGTNYGYTF. DNA of the CDR3: TGTGCCAGCACTGGACAGGGAACGAACTATGGCTACACCTTC.